The clone carrying this T cell receptor beta chain was seen only a few times. Its antigen is as yet unknown. The data belong to a study of identical twins. Study-level points and caveats: Because invariant MAIT and iNKT cells could be present, zero-insertion analyses could be partly confounded.

Unique molecular identifiers were present on the cDNA, which also gained a universal primer site by template switching. Each CDR3 protein gets one entry after TCRdb re-called the 5' RACE reads with MiXCR. Of 700,000 or so distinct CDR3 sequences in the sample, 21% were seen once. Trimming at V came to 8 bases and at J to 3 bases, leaving 5 bases not matched to a gene. This CDR3 has 12 residues. CDR1 and CDR2 (germline): SQVTM, ANQGSEA. The data were also submitted as part of a second study, on T cells expressing NK-cell markers. From that second work: Restricting sorting to alpha-beta TCR T cells was achieved in several experiments by an anti-gamma-delta TCR antibody.

The chain employs TRBV29-1 and TRBJ2-3, with 7 bases fitting TRBD1. This receptor was obtained from a woman under 30 in good health. The sample taken for sequencing was PBMCs. The CDR3 bases are TGCAGCACAGGGGAAGCGACAGATACGCAGTATTTT. Amino acid sequence: CSTGEATDTQYF.